This entry lists 17 T cell receptor beta chains sequenced from one sample in a study of regulatory T cells in long-lasting Graves disease. For TCR beta, libraries came from iRepertoire HTBI primers and Arm-PCR of CDR3 regions. TCRdb reprocessed the multiplex PCR reads via MiXCR and lists one record per CDR3 protein. The data show around 450,000 distinct CDR3 sequences, 15% to 20% seen once. Time point denoted: newly diagnosed GD, antithyroid drugs for less than 3 months. Researchers made the TCR library from RNA that was extracted from PBMCs. This same sample was also taken into another study, of T cells in Graves' hyperthyroidism and ophthalmopathy.

The material was peripheral blood mononuclear cells (PBMCs), obtained at new diagnosis, from a patient treated with antithyroid drugs. These receptors were obtained from a man aged 35-49 years with Graves disease.

The chain is built from TRBV7-2 and TRBJ2-5, with 9 bases fitting TRBD1. This CDR3 is 13 amino acids long. With 7 bases clipped from V and 5 bases from J, the junction kept 5 bases outside the gene matches. The germline gives CDR1 SGHTA, CDR2 FQGNSA. The CDR3 protein is CASTTGGRETQYF. CDR3 in DNA: TGTGCCAGCACTACAGGGGGCCGTGAGACCCAGTACTTC. Full variable domain (rest looked up from reference TRBV7-2 and TRBJ2-5): GAGVSQSPSNKVTEKGKDVELRCDPISGHTALYWYRQSLGQGLEFLIYFQGNSAPDKSGLPSDRFSAERTGGSVSTLTIQRTQQEDSAVYLCASTTGGRETQYFGPGTRLLVL.

Notes on this clonotype: This may come from a read error, since a much larger clone is one base off. The chain links TRBV12-3 or TRBV12-4 to TRBJ2-2; TRBD2 matches 12 bases. The CDR3 is made up of 16 amino acids. This CDR3 reads CASRPASGRATGEPFF. CDR3 nucleotide sequence: TGTGCCAGCAGACCCGCTAGCGGGAGGGCCACCGGGGAGCCGTTTTTT.

This clonotype was recorded at least ten times. The V gene is TRBV30, the J gene TRBJ1-4; D uncertain. The V end was cut by 0 bases, the J end by 7 bases, with 6 bases between. The CDR3 totals 12 residues. Germline V gives CDR1 GTSNPN, CDR2 SVGIG (reference sequence). DNA for the CDR3: TGTGCCTGGAGTGTCCTGGGTGAAAAACTGTTTTTT. Its protein is CAWSVLGEKLFF.

The chain recombines TRBV2 with TRBJ2-2, with D uncertain. Per germline, CDR1 SNHLY and CDR2 FYNNEI. The V end was cut by 6 bases, the J end by 5 bases, with 16 bases between. The CDR3 totals 15 residues. CDR3 sequence: CASSSTRLKTGELFF. CDR3 sequence (DNA): TGTGCCAGCAGCTCCACACGACTGAAGACCGGGGAGCTGTTTTTT.

This clonotype was seen a handful of times. This chain connects TRBV27 to TRBJ1-5, with D possibly TRBD1 on 6 matching bases. Between the trimmed V and J ends, which lost 5 bases and 7 bases, there was a span of 9 bases. The CDR3 is 12 amino acids. The V gene's germline CDR1 is MNHEY and CDR2 SMNVEV (reference sequence). In DNA form, the CDR3 reads TGTGCCAGCAGTACCAGGGGACAGCCCCAGCATTTT. It yields the protein CASSTRGQPQHF.

In its sample, this clonotype was seen many times. V usage is TRBV28 and J usage is TRBJ1-2; 7 bases align to TRBD1. The trim removed 7 bases at V and 2 bases at J, leaving 7 bases unmatched. Germline assignment: CDR1 MDHEN and CDR2 SYDVKM. This CDR3 contains 14 residues. The CDR3 DNA sequence: TGTGCCAGCATGAGGACAGGACTCAACTATGGCTACACCTTC. This translates into CASMRTGLNYGYTF.

This clonotype was found many times. The gene calls are TRBV3-1 and TRBJ2-7; D gene ambiguous. Looked up from germline, CDR1 is LGHDT and CDR2 is YNNKEL (reference sequence). The CDR3 is 15 residues long. Trimming shortened V by 2 bases and J by 0 bases, and 11 bases separated the two germline ends. The CDR3 protein is CASSQQLTSSYEQYF. CDR3 bases: TGTGCCAGCAGCCAACAACTGACGAGCTCCTACGAGCAGTACTTC.

On this clonotype: A single base separates this from a much larger clone, so it may be a read error. The CDR3 reads CATMTGTSAYNEQYF. The CDR3 region has the DNA TGTGCCACCATGACCGGGACTAGCGCTTACAATGAGCAGTACTTC. V usage is TRBV24-1 and J usage is TRBJ2-1, with 10 positions matching TRBD2. The DNA end lines up better with TRBJ2-7; the J call may be wrong. Per the germline V gene, CDR1 is KGHDR and CDR2 is SFDVKD. The CDR3 consists of 15 residues.

This clonotype has only a few counts. The genes are TRBV29-1 and TRBJ2-7; 7 positions match TRBD1. The CDR3 extends over 13 amino acids. The germline gives CDR1 SQVTM, CDR2 ANQGSEA. Trimming cost V 6 bases and J 2 bases; bases outside gene matches: 7. The CDR3 loop is CSVRDRDTYEQYF. The CDR3 coding sequence is TGCAGCGTCCGAGACAGGGACACCTACGAGCAGTACTTC.

On this clonotype: A much larger clone lies a single base off, so this may be a read error. The chain has TRBV2 and TRBJ2-1; TRBD2 matches 11 bases. The end of the DNA is better explained by TRBJ2-5, so the J call may be wrong. CDR1 and CDR2 (germline): SNHLY, FYNNEI. The length of the CDR3 is 16 residues. CDR3 amino acids: CASSAGLAAQQGTQYF. The CDR3 region has the DNA TGTGCCAGCAGTGCGGGACTAGCGGCCCAGCAAGGGACCCAGTACTTC.

This clonotype showed up many times. The rearrangement links TRBV5-5 to TRBJ2-5; D uncertain. The CDR3 length is 14 residues. CDR1 is SGHKS, CDR2 YYEKEE, per germline (reference sequence). V lost 4 bases and J lost 0, with 10 bases in between. CDR3 residues: CASSGDLYQETQYF. CDR3 DNA sequence: TGTGCCAGCAGCGGAGACCTGTACCAAGAGACCCAGTACTTC.

The V call is TRBV4-1, the J call TRBJ2-1; perhaps TRBD2 as D (5 bases). The CDR3 runs 15 residues. The V end was cut by 0 bases, the J end by 13 bases, with 19 bases between. Looked up from germline, CDR1 is MGHRA and CDR2 is YSYEKL. The CDR3 is CASSQDPEEGGVQFF. The CDR3 coding sequence is TGCGCCAGCAGCCAAGATCCGGAAGAAGGAGGCGTTCAGTTCTTC.

This clonotype was observed a handful of times. The V call is TRBV2, the J call TRBJ1-5, with a tentative D call TRBD1 (5 bases). Germline V gene sequence: CDR1 SNHLY, CDR2 FYNNEI. The CDR3 consists of 14 residues. V shed 6 bases and J shed 5 bases, with 14 bases lying between them. The CDR3 DNA follows: TGTGCCAGCAGGGGAGTAGGGGCGGATCAGCCCCAGCATTTT. It yields the protein CASRGVGADQPQHF.

This clonotype was seen many times. The chain employs TRBV3-1 and TRBJ2-1; D not resolved. The ends were cut back, 1 base at V and 5 bases at J, with 3 bases in the middle. This CDR3 is 12 amino acids long. Germline lookup yields CDR1 LGHDT and CDR2 YNNKEL (reference sequence). CDR3 nucleotide sequence: TGTGCCAGCAGCCAAGTAGACAATGAGCAGTTCTTC. Encoded protein: CASSQVDNEQFF.

This rearrangement joins TRBV18 to TRBJ2-2, with TRBD1 as a possible D gene (6 bases). In germline, CDR1 is KGHSH, CDR2 LQKENI. V lost 5 bases and J 3 bases, leaving 13 bases between the germline ends. The CDR3 length is 15 residues. CDR3 region: CASSTTSGDTGELFF. Written as DNA, the CDR3 is TGTGCCAGCTCAACCACGTCAGGGGACACCGGGGAGCTGTTTTTT.

The rearrangement links TRBV6-1 to TRBJ1-2; 7 positions agree with TRBD1. Germline V gives CDR1 MNHNS, CDR2 SASEGT. Unmatched junction bases numbered 5, after V lost 8 bases and J lost 2 bases. CDR3 length: 13 residues. The CDR3 nucleotides read TGTGCCAGCGGGTTACAGGGGAACTATGGCTACACCTTC. It specifies CASGLQGNYGYTF.

There are many counts of this clonotype. This chain connects TRBV15 to TRBJ2-7, with 7 bases matching TRBD1. Germline V gives CDR1 LNHNV, CDR2 YYDKDF (reference sequence). J gave up 2 bases and V 1 base, and 8 bases lay outside the gene matches. The CDR3 loop spans 16 amino acids. For the CDR3, the DNA is TGTGCCACCAGCAGAGCCCCCGGGACAGTAACCTACGAGCAGTACTTC. It codes for CATSRAPGTVTYEQYF.